This TCR beta chain was obtained from a study of blood T cell repertoires in COVID-19. Study as a whole: Sites in the United States, Italy and Spain provided acute and convalescent COVID-19 samples. The analysed material was cDNA or gDNA that came from T cells, B-cell-depleted T cells, or PBMCs.

The assay was immunoSEQ multiplex PCR, and TCRdb's table has in-frame clones only and misses some. The table has 200,000 to 250,000 clones, over 70% seen once; the top ten hold roughly 2.9%. Germline CDR1 is MNHNY and CDR2 is SVGAGI (reference sequence). J gave up 1 base and V 5 bases, and 5 bases lay outside the gene matches. CDR3 size: 15 residues. This TCR was sampled from a man in his fifties with active or convalescent COVID-19. The rearrangement uses TRBV6-6 and TRBJ1-2; 9 bases match TRBD1. The specimen was peripheral blood. CDR3 region: CASSPGTGNNYGYTF. CDR3 sequence (DNA): TGTGCCAGCAGTCCCGGGACAGGGAATAACTATGGCTACACCTTC.